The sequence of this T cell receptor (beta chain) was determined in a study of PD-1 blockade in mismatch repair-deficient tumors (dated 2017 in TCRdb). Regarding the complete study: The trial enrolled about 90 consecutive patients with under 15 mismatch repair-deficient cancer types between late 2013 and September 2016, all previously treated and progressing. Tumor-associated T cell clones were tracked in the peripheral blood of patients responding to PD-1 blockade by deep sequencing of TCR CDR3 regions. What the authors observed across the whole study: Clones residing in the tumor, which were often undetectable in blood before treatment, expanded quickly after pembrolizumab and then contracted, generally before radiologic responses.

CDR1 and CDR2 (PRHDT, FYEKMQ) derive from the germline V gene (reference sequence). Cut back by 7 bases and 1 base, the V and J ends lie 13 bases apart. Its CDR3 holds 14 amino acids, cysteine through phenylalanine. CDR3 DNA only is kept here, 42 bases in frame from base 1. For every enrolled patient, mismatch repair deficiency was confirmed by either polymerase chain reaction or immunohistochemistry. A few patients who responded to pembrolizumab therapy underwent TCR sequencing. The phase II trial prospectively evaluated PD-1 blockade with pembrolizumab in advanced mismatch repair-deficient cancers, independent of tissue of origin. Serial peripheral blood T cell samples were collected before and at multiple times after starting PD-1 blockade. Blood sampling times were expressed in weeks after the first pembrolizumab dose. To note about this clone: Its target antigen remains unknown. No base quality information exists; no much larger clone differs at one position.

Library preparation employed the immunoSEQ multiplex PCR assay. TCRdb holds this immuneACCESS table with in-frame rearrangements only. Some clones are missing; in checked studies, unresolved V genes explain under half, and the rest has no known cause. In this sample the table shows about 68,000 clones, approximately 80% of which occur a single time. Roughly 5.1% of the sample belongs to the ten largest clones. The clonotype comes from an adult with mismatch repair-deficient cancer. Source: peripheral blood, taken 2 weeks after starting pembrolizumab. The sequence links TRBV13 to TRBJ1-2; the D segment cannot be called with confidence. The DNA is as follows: TGTGCCAGCACATCCCGCGAGGGTAACTATGGCTACACCTTC. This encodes CASTSREGNYGYTF.